A selection of T cell receptor beta chains follows, all from one sample in a study of blood T cell repertoires in COVID-19. Clones were read by immunoSEQ multiplex PCR, and TCRdb kept only the in-frame ones, dropping some. Among 150,000 to 200,000 clones, 87% were seen once, and the ten largest hold 10%. The specimen was peripheral blood. These receptors were collected from an older woman with COVID-19, enrolled during active disease. The CDR3 runs from the conserved cysteine through the conserved F or W. D genes are given only for firm matches. Not every row has a clone size; where given, it reads once, few, many or a size class.

j_call	v_call	d_call	clone_size	cdr3_aa	cdr3_nt
TRBJ1-2	TRBV30	-	-	CAWSVRAGAEYGYTF	TGTGCCTGGAGTGTACGTGCAGGGGCTGAGTATGGCTACACCTTC
TRBJ2-3	TRBV7-2	-	-	CASRSGGTDTQYF	TGTGCCAGCAGGTCTGGAGGCACAGATACGCAGTATTTT
TRBJ2-1	TRBV3-1/TRBV3-2	TRBD2	-	CASSQAGLADVYNEQFF	TGTGCCAGCAGCCAAGCAGGACTAGCGGACGTCTACAATGAGCAGTTCTTC
TRBJ2-5	TRBV19	-	-	CASSIARGETQYF	TGTGCCAGTAGTATAGCGCGAGGAGAGACCCAGTACTTC
TRBJ1-3	TRBV28	-	-	CASSPPGNSGNTIYF	TGTGCCAGCAGCCCCCCCGGGAACTCTGGAAACACCATATATTTT
TRBJ2-3	TRBV20-1	TRBD2	-	CSASWGTSGGTDTQYF	TGCAGTGCTAGTTGGGGGACTAGCGGGGGCACAGATACGCAGTATTTT
TRBJ1-5	TRBV30	TRBD1	-	CAWSPGDSPNQPQHF	TGTGCCTGGAGTCCGGGGGACAGTCCCAATCAGCCCCAGCATTTT
TRBJ1-1	TRBV19	-	-	CASREQALNTEAFF	TGTGCCAGTAGGGAACAGGCGCTGAACACTGAAGCTTTCTTT
TRBJ1-2	TRBV2	-	-	CASSVDSNYGYTF	TGTGCCAGCAGTGTAGACAGTAACTATGGCTACACCTTC
TRBJ2-5	TRBV9	-	-	CASSERVYQETQYF	TGTGCCAGCAGCGAGCGGGTATACCAAGAGACCCAGTACTTC
TRBJ1-1	TRBV3-1/TRBV3-2	-	few	CASRMGEVSTEAFF	TGTGCCAGCCGGATGGGGGAGGTGAGCACTGAAGCTTTCTTT
TRBJ2-1	TRBV2	-	-	CASSDFLAGSPYNEQFF	TGTGCCAGCAGTGACTTTCTGGCGGGGTCCCCCTACAATGAGCAGTTCTTC
TRBJ1-6	TRBV6-2/TRBV6-3	TRBD1	-	CASSRQGAANSPLHF	TGTGCCAGCAGTCGACAGGGGGCGGCTAATTCACCCCTCCACTTT
TRBJ2-7	TRBV30	-	-	CAWRGQTYEQYF	TGTGCCTGGAGAGGACAGACCTACGAGCAGTACTTC
TRBJ2-6	TRBV11-3	TRBD1	-	CASSPNRGSGANVLTF	TGTGCCAGCAGCCCAAACAGGGGGTCTGGGGCCAACGTCCTGACTTTC
TRBJ2-6	TRBV5-1	-	many	CASSRSGANVLTF	TGCGCCAGCAGCCGGTCTGGGGCCAACGTCCTGACTTTC
TRBJ2-3	TRBV28	TRBD1	-	CASSAPGQGSTDTQYF	TGTGCCAGCAGCGCGCCGGGACAGGGTAGCACAGATACGCAGTATTTT
TRBJ1-1	TRBV4-1	TRBD1	-	CASSQGGTGDLMNTEAFF	TGCGCCAGCAGCCAAGGGGGCACAGGGGACCTCATGAACACTGAAGCTTTCTTT
TRBJ2-1	TRBV2	-	-	CASSEAWTTNEQFF	TGTGCCAGCAGTGAAGCGTGGACTACTAATGAGCAGTTCTTC
TRBJ1-5	TRBV5-6	-	-	CASSPRGFPRQPQHF	TGTGCCAGCAGCCCCCGAGGGTTCCCCCGTCAGCCCCAGCATTTT
TRBJ1-6	TRBV5-4	-	-	CASSPDINSPLHF	TGTGCCAGCAGCCCGGACATTAATTCACCCCTCCACTTT
TRBJ2-1	TRBV7-8	-	-	CASSLAGPGRNEQFF	TGTGCCAGCAGCTTAGCGGGGCCGGGGAGGAATGAGCAGTTCTTC
TRBJ1-1	TRBV6-1	-	-	CASSDTGWAEAFF	TGTGCCAGCAGTGATACAGGGTGGGCTGAAGCTTTCTTT
TRBJ1-2	TRBV10-1	TRBD1	once	CASSEQGASGYTF	TGCGCCAGCAGTGAACAGGGGGCGAGCGGCTACACCTTC
TRBJ2-3	TRBV7-2	TRBD1	few	CASSLVGDRVDTQYF	TGTGCCAGCAGCTTAGTTGGTGACAGGGTGGATACGCAGTATTTT
TRBJ1-2	TRBV3-1/TRBV3-2	-	-	CASSRSLQGTNYGYTF	TGTGCCAGCAGCCGATCCCTCCAGGGTACTAACTATGGCTACACCTTC
TRBJ1-1	TRBV11-3	-	-	CASSFNRVGEAFF	TGTGCCAGCAGCTTTAACAGGGTCGGTGAAGCTTTCTTT
TRBJ2-1	TRBV15	-	-	CATSRDFGEEAPFF	TGTGCCACCAGCAGAGACTTCGGGGAAGAGGCACCCTTCTTC
TRBJ2-5	TRBV2	TRBD2	once	CASTSTSGGGWETQYF	TGTGCCAGCACCTCGACTAGCGGGGGCGGGTGGGAGACCCAGTACTTC
TRBJ1-1	TRBV5-1	-	-	CASSAIWEGGAEAFF	TGCGCCAGCAGCGCCATCTGGGAGGGCGGCGCTGAAGCTTTCTTT
TRBJ2-5	TRBV29-1	TRBD2	-	CSVAPTSGGRETQYF	TGCAGCGTCGCACCCACTAGCGGGGGGAGAGAGACCCAGTACTTC
TRBJ1-6	TRBV20-1	TRBD1	-	CSASGQGGSPLHF	TGCAGTGCTAGTGGACAGGGGGGCTCACCCCTCCACTTT
TRBJ1-5	TRBV19	-	few	CASRRSAGNQPQHF	TGTGCCAGTAGACGGTCGGCGGGTAATCAGCCCCAGCATTTT
TRBJ1-5	TRBV28	TRBD1	-	CASSPGQAEQPQHF	TGTGCCAGCAGTCCGGGACAGGCGGAGCAGCCCCAGCATTTT
TRBJ2-3	TRBV27	-	-	CASSFGGDGWDTQYF	TGTGCCAGCAGCTTCGGGGGAGACGGGTGGGATACGCAGTATTTT
TRBJ2-2	TRBV18	-	-	CASSLNTNTGELFF	TGTGCCAGCTCACTAAACACGAACACCGGGGAGCTGTTTTTT
TRBJ1-2	TRBV7-2	-	-	CASSREGDNYGYTF	TGTGCCAGCAGTCGTGAGGGGGATAACTATGGCTACACCTTC
TRBJ2-1	TRBV11-2	-	-	CASSRNPIDKYNEQFF	TGTGCCAGCAGCCGGAACCCTATTGACAAGTACAATGAGCAGTTCTTC